The 31 T cell receptor beta chains below come from one sample, sequenced in a study of blood T cell repertoires in COVID-19. The repertoire was sequenced with immunoSEQ multiplex PCR; TCRdb's copy has only in-frame clones and lacks some. Of 30,000 to 35,000 clones listed, roughly 80% were seen once; the top ten hold roughly 7.4%. Sequencing input: peripheral blood. Every receptor here comes from a woman aged 55-69 years with acute or convalescent COVID-19.

The chain uses TRBV6-2 or TRBV6-3 and TRBJ2-3, with D tentatively TRBD2 (7 bases). CDR3 length equals 15 residues. Between the trimmed V and J ends, which lost 2 bases and 4 bases, there was a span of 13 bases. Germline V gene sequence: CDR1 MNHEY, CDR2 SVGEGT. The CDR3 region has the DNA TGTGCCAGCAGTTACGGGTTCGGGGGGCCAGATACGCAGTATTTT. Amino acids: CASSYGFGGPDTQYF.

This clone was seen more than once but under ten times. The genes are TRBV7-8 and TRBJ1-2; D gene ambiguous. Trimming cost V 5 bases and J 7 bases, with 14 bases left between them. This CDR3 has 13 amino acids. Germline values: CDR1 SGHVS, CDR2 FQNEAQ. The CDR3 region has the DNA TGTGCCAGCAGCGTAATGGCCCGGGGTGGCTACACCTTC. Its protein product is CASSVMARGGYTF.

This chain uses TRBV2 with TRBJ2-2; 7 bases align to TRBD1. This CDR3 has 14 residues. Germline V lookup: CDR1 SNHLY, CDR2 FYNNEI. Trimming at V came to 7 bases and at J to 4 bases, leaving 6 bases not matched to a gene. CDR3 loop: CASKVQGPTGELFF. CDR3 nucleotide sequence: TGTGCCAGCAAGGTACAGGGGCCCACCGGGGAGCTGTTTTTT. Variable domain in full (rest from reference TRBV2 and TRBJ2-2): EPEVTQTPSHQVTQMGQEVILRCVPISNHLYFYWYRQILGQKVEFLVSFYNNEISEKSEIFDDQFSVERPDGSNFTLKIRSTKLEDSAMYFCASKVQGPTGELFFGEGSRLTVL.

This chain uses TRBV5-8 with TRBJ2-7, with a possible D match to TRBD1 (6 bases). Trimming took off 1 base at V and 6 bases at J, with 8 bases between the two ends. Germline V gene sequence: CDR1 SGHTS, CDR2 YDEGEE. This CDR3 comprises 12 residues. CDR3 amino acids: CASSLWGLEQYF. The DNA for the CDR3 is TGTGCCAGCAGCTTGTGGGGGCTCGAGCAGTACTTC.

V usage is TRBV6-2 or TRBV6-3 and J usage is TRBJ2-3, with 11 bases matching TRBD2. This CDR3 has 14 residues. The V gene end was trimmed by 9 bases and the J gene end by 5 bases; junction bases not matched to a gene: 7. The germline CDR1 and CDR2 sequences are MNHEY and SVGEGT. CDR3 bases: TGTGCCAGTAGCGGGGGGGCCGGGGGAGATACGCAGTATTTT. Its translation is CASSGGAGGDTQYF.

The CDR3 spells CASSHSRRDEQFF. The CDR3 nucleotides are TGTGCCAGCAGCCATTCTAGGAGGGATGAGCAGTTCTTC. The rearrangement joins TRBV7-9 to TRBJ2-1, with TRBD2 as a possible D gene (6 bases). Germline-derived CDR1 and CDR2 are SEHNR and FQNEAQ (reference sequence). The CDR3 contains 13 residues. Trimming shortened V by 5 bases and J by 8 bases, and 13 bases separated the two germline ends.

V usage is TRBV7-2 and J usage is TRBJ2-7; possibly TRBD1 for D (6 bases). The CDR3 sequence is 12 residues long. The germline gives CDR1 SGHTA, CDR2 FQGNSA. Trimming took 5 bases from V and 3 from J, leaving 8 bases between them. The CDR3 nucleotides read TGTGCCAGCAGCCCCAGGGGCTACGAGCAGTACTTC. It encodes CASSPRGYEQYF.

The chain combines TRBV29-1 with TRBJ2-3; D remains unclear. Germline V gives CDR1 SQVTM, CDR2 ANQGSEA. This CDR3 comprises 12 residues. Trimming pared 2 bases from V and 11 bases from J, leaving 14 bases between. CDR3 sequence: CSVELAPVKQYF. The CDR3 DNA reads as TGCAGCGTTGAATTGGCTCCTGTCAAGCAGTATTTT.

This chain connects TRBV3-1 (or the pseudogene TRBV3-2) to TRBJ1-6; D is unclear. The CDR3 sequence is 15 residues long. The V end lost 1 base, the J end lost 8 bases, and 12 bases lay between the germline ends. Germline CDR1 is LGHDT and CDR2 is YNNKEL (reference sequence). CDR3 DNA: TGTGCCAGCAGCCAAGCGGGAAGCTGGGATTCACCCCTCCACTTT. Its translation is CASSQAGSWDSPLHF.

The chain links TRBV10-3 to TRBJ2-5; D is unclear. This CDR3 contains 13 residues. The germline V and J ends were trimmed by 6 bases and 3 bases, with 11 bases remaining between them. CDR1 and CDR2 (germline): ENHRY, SYGVKD. As DNA, the CDR3 is TGTGCCATCAGAGCTTTATCTGAAGAGACCCAGTACTTC. Translating gives CAIRALSEETQYF.

Sample share makes this clone medium-sized. The chain is built from TRBV11-3 and TRBJ2-5, with 8 bases that match TRBD1. In germline, CDR1 is SGHNT, CDR2 YENEEA. CDR3 length equals 17 residues. V lost 5 bases and J lost 1; bases outside the gene matches: 12. CDR3 in amino acids: CASSRRGNGQGQETQYF. As DNA, the CDR3 is TGTGCCAGCAGCCGACGAGGGAACGGACAGGGCCAAGAGACCCAGTACTTC.

V usage is TRBV7-9 and J usage is TRBJ2-2; a weak D match, TRBD2 (5 bases). CDR3 length equals 15 residues. V was pared by 3 bases and J by 0 bases, with 8 bases between. Germline lookup yields CDR1 SEHNR and CDR2 FQNEAQ (reference sequence). In DNA, the CDR3 is TGTGCCAGCAGCTTTGCGGGTACGAACACCGGGGAGCTGTTTTTT. It yields the protein CASSFAGTNTGELFF.

V gene TRBV5-6 combines with J gene TRBJ2-7, with D unclear. Germline-derived CDR1 and CDR2 are SGHDT and YYEEEE. V shed 2 bases and J shed 5 bases, with 17 bases lying between them. The CDR3 consists of 15 residues. CDR3 nucleotide sequence: TGTGCCAGCAGCTTTATGGTGAGTCAGCGAAACGAGCAGTACTTC. Amino acid sequence: CASSFMVSQRNEQYF.

The gene calls are TRBV7-9 and TRBJ1-2, with a possible D match to TRBD1 (5 bases). The germline V gene encodes CDR1 SEHNR and CDR2 FQNEAQ (reference sequence). There are 15 residues in the CDR3. V lost 5 bases and J lost 3, with 16 bases in between. The CDR3 loop is CASSPSGLGHYGYTF. In nucleotides, the CDR3 is TGTGCCAGCAGCCCCTCGGGACTGGGGCACTATGGCTACACCTTC.

The chain is built from TRBV5-1 and TRBJ1-1; 9 nucleotides agree with TRBD1. The CDR3 is 15 amino acids. Germline lookup yields CDR1 SGHRS and CDR2 YFSETQ. V shed 0 bases and J 1 base; nucleotides not matched to a gene: 1. The CDR3 DNA follows: TGCGCCAGCAGCTTGGGGGACAGGGCGAACACTGAAGCTTTCTTT. This sequence encodes CASSLGDRANTEAFF. The entire variable domain, with the rest obtained from reference TRBV5-1 and TRBJ1-1, is as follows: KAGVTQTPRYLIKTRGQQVTLSCSPISGHRSVSWYQQTPGQGLQFLFEYFSETQRNKGNFPGRFSGRQFSNSRSEMNVSTLELGDSALYLCASSLGDRANTEAFFGQGTRLTVV.

The chain couples TRBV11-3 to TRBJ1-1; TRBD1 aligns across 8 bases. This CDR3 is 12 amino acids long. The germline V gene encodes CDR1 SGHNT and CDR2 YENEEA. With 6 bases clipped from V and 7 bases from J, the junction kept 4 bases outside the gene matches. Here the CDR3 DNA reads TGTGCCAGCAGTCGTACAGGGGGTGAAGCTTTCTTT. It encodes CASSRTGGEAFF.

V is TRBV2 and J is TRBJ1-1; D is uncertain. Trimming left V 5 bases short and J 3 bases short, with 10 bases between. The CDR3 is made up of 13 amino acids. CDR1 and CDR2 from the germline V gene are SNHLY and FYNNEI. In DNA, the CDR3 is TGTGCCAGCAGTCTTCAGGTAGACACTGAAGCTTTCTTT. Amino acid sequence: CASSLQVDTEAFF.

The sample holds a few counts of this clone. V usage is TRBV10-1 and J usage is TRBJ1-2; 7 nucleotides line up with TRBD1. The germline V gene encodes CDR1 WNHNN and CDR2 SYGVQD (reference sequence). The CDR3 contains 13 residues. J lost 3 bases, V lost 5 bases, and 3 bases had no gene match. The CDR3 here is CASSSDRDYGYTF. The CDR3 bases are TGCGCCAGCAGTTCAGACAGGGACTATGGCTACACCTTC.

The chain uses TRBV30 and TRBJ2-7, with TRBD2 as a possible D gene (6 bases). The germline CDR1 and CDR2 sequences are GTSNPN and SVGIG (reference sequence). With 0 bases removed from V and 6 bases from J, the gap between germline ends came to 18 bases. CDR3 length: 15 amino acids. Here the CDR3 DNA reads TGTGCCTGGAGTGTACAACTAGCCTCGGTGGGCGAGCAGTACTTC. The encoded protein is CAWSVQLASVGEQYF.

This rearrangement joins TRBV5-3 to TRBJ1-4; 9 bases fit TRBD1. TRBV5-3 is marked as an open reading frame, function uncertain. J was trimmed by 4 bases and V by 4 bases; bases with no gene match: 5. The CDR3 spans 15 residues. CDR3 loop: CARSSRDRVNEKLFF. DNA for the CDR3: TGTGCCAGAAGCAGCCGGGACAGGGTTAATGAAAAACTGTTTTTT.

V and J are TRBV9 and TRBJ1-1, with TRBD1 matching 7 bases. The CDR3 contains 14 residues. Trimming at V came to 5 bases and at J to 3 bases, leaving 7 bases not matched to a gene. Germline V CDR1 and CDR2: SGDLS, YYNGEE. The CDR3 bases are TGTGCCAGCAGGGGTAAAACAGGGGACACTGAAGCTTTCTTT. This gives the protein CASRGKTGDTEAFF.

The sample holds one count of this clone. The V call is TRBV6-5, the J call TRBJ1-4; no firm D call. CDR1 MNHEY and CDR2 SVGAGI come from the germline V gene. There are 14 residues in the CDR3. Trimming left V 4 bases short and J 4 bases short, with 10 bases between. In DNA, the CDR3 is TGTGCCAGCAGTTGGTCGCGGGGTAATGAAAAACTGTTTTTT. Amino acid sequence: CASSWSRGNEKLFF.

The table lists this clone with a few counts. In DNA form, the CDR3 reads TGTGCCAGCAGAACCAGGGAGGTGTGGGGCTACACCTTC. It codes for CASRTREVWGYTF. The chain combines TRBV27 with TRBJ1-2; D may be TRBD1 (5 bases). Germline V CDR1 and CDR2: MNHEY, SMNVEV (reference sequence). V shed 6 bases and J shed 8 bases, with 16 bases lying between them. The CDR3 covers 13 residues.

The gene calls are TRBV3-1 (or the pseudogene TRBV3-2) and TRBJ2-3, with TRBD2 matching over 10 bases. The CDR3 loop spans 16 amino acids. The germline gives CDR1 LGHDT, CDR2 YNNKEL (reference sequence). V gave up 1 base and J gave up 6 bases; unmatched junction bases: 7. The CDR3: CASSQVASGGGDTQYF. CDR3 DNA: TGTGCCAGCAGCCAAGTCGCTAGCGGGGGAGGGGATACGCAGTATTTT.

V usage is TRBV5-4 and J usage is TRBJ2-7; 14 nucleotides match TRBD2. This CDR3 is 16 amino acids long. CDR1 SGHNT and CDR2 YYREEE come from the germline V gene (reference sequence). V shed 4 bases and J 2 bases; nucleotides not matched to a gene: 5. The chain's CDR3 is CASSPGTSGGPYEQYF. The CDR3 DNA reads as TGTGCCAGCAGCCCCGGGACTAGCGGGGGCCCCTACGAGCAGTACTTC.

In this sample, this clone turned up a few times. The V and J genes are TRBV3-1 (or the pseudogene TRBV3-2) and TRBJ2-1, with 14 bases aligning to TRBD2. Trimming at V came to 0 bases and at J to 3 bases, leaving 16 bases not matched to a gene. In germline, CDR1 is LGHDT, CDR2 YNNKEL (reference sequence). This CDR3 has 22 residues. CDR3 nucleotides: TGTGCCAGCAGCCAAGACCCCCCGCGACTAGCGGGGGGGGATCTCAACTACAATGAGCAGTTCTTC. It specifies CASSQDPPRLAGGDLNYNEQFF.

This chain links TRBV5-1 with TRBJ1-5; 9 bases are a match to TRBD1. The CDR3 extends over 16 amino acids. CDR1 is SGHRS, CDR2 YFSETQ, per germline. The V gene end was trimmed by 4 bases and the J gene end by 3 bases; junction bases not matched to a gene: 8. The CDR3 loop reads CASSPGTGSNNQPQHF. CDR3 coding DNA: TGCGCCAGCAGCCCGGGGACAGGGAGTAACAATCAGCCCCAGCATTTT. Together with reference TRBV5-1 and TRBJ1-5, the CDR3 gives the full variable domain: KAGVTQTPRYLIKTRGQQVTLSCSPISGHRSVSWYQQTPGQGLQFLFEYFSETQRNKGNFPGRFSGRQFSNSRSEMNVSTLELGDSALYLCASSPGTGSNNQPQHFGDGTRLSIL.

The chain employs TRBV27 and TRBJ2-7, with TRBD1 identical over 9 bases. With 5 bases clipped from V and 4 bases from J, the junction kept 15 bases outside the gene matches. The CDR3 sequence is 17 residues long. Germline V lookup: CDR1 MNHEY, CDR2 SMNVEV (reference sequence). DNA for the CDR3: TGTGCCAGCAGTCCGACCTTTCCGGGACAGGGTGTTTACGAGCAGTACTTC. Protein product: CASSPTFPGQGVYEQYF.

The chain carries TRBV15 and TRBJ1-1, with 9 bases fitting TRBD1. V trimming: 8 bases; J trimming: 7 bases; junction bases outside the gene matches: 11. This CDR3 region has 14 residues. The V gene's germline CDR1 is LNHNV and CDR2 YYDKDF (reference sequence). This CDR3 is CATAISGTGYEAFF. CDR3 coding DNA: TGTGCCACCGCAATTTCAGGGACAGGGTATGAAGCTTTCTTT.

Only a few counts were recorded for this clone. The CDR3 nucleotides are TGTGCCAGCAGCAAGGACAGTCAGCAGCCCCAGCATTTT. It translates to CASSKDSQQPQHF. This rearrangement joins TRBV5-4 to TRBJ1-5; a possible D gene is TRBD1 (6 bases). Germline V lookup: CDR1 SGHNT, CDR2 YYREEE (reference sequence). The CDR3 spans 13 residues. Trimming shortened V by 4 bases and J by 7 bases, and 12 bases separated the two germline ends.

The chain carries TRBV12-3 or TRBV12-4 and TRBJ2-1; 8 bases line up with TRBD1. The length of the CDR3 is 13 residues. The V gene end was trimmed by 5 bases and the J gene end by 14 bases; junction bases not matched to a gene: 11. CDR3 sequence: CASSPPDRESEFF. As DNA, the CDR3 is TGTGCCAGCAGTCCCCCGGACAGGGAGAGTGAGTTCTTC.